These T cell receptor beta chains were read from a single sample in a study of CD4+ T cells in melanoma. Method: immunoSEQ multiplex PCR; TCRdb's copy keeps in-frame clones and lacks some. The sample holds roughly 150,000 clones; about nine tenths are singletons and the top ten take 1.5%. Source of these receptors: a human donor with melanoma. CDR3s include the opening cysteine and the closing phenylalanine or tryptophan. A D gene is named only where the DNA matches it firmly. Size is omitted from some rows. Given values are once, few, many or a class for expanded clones.

cdr3_aa | cdr3_nt | v_call | d_call | clone_size | j_call
CASSQDREGGNEQFF | TGCGCCAGCAGCCAAGACAGGGAGGGTGGGAATGAGCAGTTCTTC | TRBV4-1 | TRBD2 | - | TRBJ2-1
CASSFRGPEAFF | TGTGCCAGCAGCTTCAGGGGCCCTGAAGCTTTCTTT | TRBV5-6 | - | few | TRBJ1-1
CASSLAPNTGELFF | TGTGCCAGCAGCTTGGCCCCAAACACCGGGGAGCTGTTTTTT | TRBV5-6 | - | - | TRBJ2-2
CASSERANTEAFF | TGTGCCAGCAGTGAACGGGCGAACACTGAAGCTTTCTTT | TRBV6-5 | - | - | TRBJ1-1
CAWSAVTDTQYF | TGTGCCTGGAGTGCAGTCACAGATACGCAGTATTTT | TRBV30 | - | once | TRBJ2-3
CASSQAGLNTEAFF | TGTGCCAGTAGTCAGGCAGGGTTAAACACTGAAGCTTTCTTT | TRBV19 | - | - | TRBJ1-1
CASSEQGGSNQPQHF | TGTGCCAGCAGCGAACAGGGAGGTAGCAATCAGCCCCAGCATTTT | TRBV9 | - | - | TRBJ1-5
CASSTPGNTEAFF | TGTGCCAGCAGCACTCCGGGGAACACTGAAGCTTTCTTT | TRBV7-9 | - | once | TRBJ1-1
CASKGGTTYEQYF | TGCGCCAGCAAAGGTGGGACCACCTACGAGCAGTACTTC | TRBV5-1 | - | - | TRBJ2-7
CASSPETSNQPQHF | TGTGCCAGCAGTCCCGAAACTAGCAATCAGCCCCAGCATTTT | TRBV27 | - | - | TRBJ1-5
CASSLGTSGGVTDTQYF | TGTGCCAGCAGCTTAGGGACTAGCGGGGGCGTCACAGATACGCAGTATTTT | TRBV7-9 | TRBD2 | once | TRBJ2-3
CASADRHYGYTF | TGTGCCAGCGCGGATCGCCACTATGGCTACACCTTC | TRBV19 | - | once | TRBJ1-2
CASSLVGQGTDTQYF | TGCGCCAGCAGCTTGGTGGGGCAGGGGACAGATACGCAGTATTTT | TRBV5-1 | - | - | TRBJ2-3
CASSVAQGNNSPLHF | TGTGCCAGCAGCGTAGCTCAAGGGAATAATTCACCCCTCCACTTT | TRBV9 | - | - | TRBJ1-6
CASSPWTLANTGELFF | TGCGCCAGCAGCCCCTGGACACTCGCGAACACCGGGGAGCTGTTTTTT | TRBV5-1 | - | - | TRBJ2-2
CAWSETGVVSDEQYF | TGTGCCTGGAGTGAGACAGGGGTTGTATCCGATGAGCAGTACTTC | TRBV30 | TRBD1 | - | TRBJ2-7
CASSFRSSAYNEQFF | TGTGCCAGCAGCTTTAGATCCTCCGCCTACAATGAGCAGTTCTTC | TRBV7-9 | - | - | TRBJ2-1
CASSLQVPDTQYF | TGTGCCAGCAGTCTGCAAGTCCCAGATACGCAGTATTTT | TRBV6-1 | - | - | TRBJ2-3
CASSRGTGTGDTQYF | TGTGCCAGTAGCCGGGGGACAGGGACGGGGGATACGCAGTATTTT | TRBV19 | TRBD1 | once | TRBJ2-3
CASSFRGGRAYEQYF | TGTGCCAGCAGTTTCCGAGGAGGTCGTGCCTACGAGCAGTACTTC | TRBV27 | - | - | TRBJ2-7
CASSYLYLAGGPSNSEQFF | TGTGCCAGCAGCTACCTTTACCTAGCGGGGGGGCCTTCCAACTCTGAGCAGTTCTTC | TRBV7-2 | TRBD2 | - | TRBJ2-1
CASIQGQGFYEQYF | TGTGCCAGCATCCAAGGGCAGGGTTTCTACGAGCAGTACTTC | TRBV6-5 | - | - | TRBJ2-7
CASSRQGRNEQFF | TGTGCCAGTAGTAGACAGGGTAGGAATGAGCAGTTCTTC | TRBV19 | TRBD1 | - | TRBJ2-1
CASSRNDGTGELFF | TGTGCCAGCAGCCGGAATGACGGCACCGGGGAGCTGTTTTTT | TRBV25-1 | - | - | TRBJ2-2
CASSLTSGGEQTQYF | TGTGCCAGCAGCTTAACTAGCGGGGGGGAGCAGACCCAGTACTTC | TRBV7-9 | TRBD2 | - | TRBJ2-5
CASSLRAPFATNEKLFF | TGTGCCAGCAGCTTACGAGCCCCCTTTGCAACTAATGAAAAACTGTTTTTT | TRBV7-2 | - | - | TRBJ1-4
CASSLYKTGELFF | TGTGCCAGCAGCTTGTATAAAACCGGGGAGCTGTTTTTT | TRBV5-4 | - | - | TRBJ2-2
CASSPQGNTEAFF | TGCGCCAGCAGCCCTCAGGGGAACACTGAAGCTTTCTTT | TRBV5-1 | - | once | TRBJ1-1
CASSIQGPKGTIYF | TGTGCCAGCAGTATACAGGGTCCCAAGGGCACCATATATTTT | TRBV6-1 | - | - | TRBJ1-3